This TCR beta chain was sequenced in a study of Ad26.COV2.S vaccination and SARS-CoV-2 variants. Study summary: Intramuscular Ad26.COV2.S doses were given once or twice, 56 days apart. General study findings and limits: Compared with placebo recipients, vaccine recipients had higher spike-specific TCR breadth.

The table came from immunoSEQ multiplex PCR; TCRdb's copy has only in-frame clones and leaves some out. The profile shows over 450,000 clones, 80% to 90% of them singletons. Note on this clone: Its target is unknown.

This CDR3 has 14 residues. CDR1 MNHNY and CDR2 SVGAGI come from the germline V gene (reference sequence). J gave up 4 bases and V 4 bases, and 4 bases lay outside the gene matches. The sample's treatment: around 19 received Ad26.COV2.S at low or high dose, single or two shots; about five received placebo; per-sample allocation not given. The samples date from day 63 after the first vaccine or placebo injection. This specimen consisted of peripheral blood, obtained in a trial of Ad26.COV2.S vaccine versus placebo. J is TRBJ1-3 and V is TRBV6-6; 7 nucleotides agree with TRBD1. This sequence originates from a person between 18 and 65 years old who received the Ad26.COV2.S COVID-19 vaccine or a placebo. CDR3 coding DNA: TGTGCCAGCAGTTCGACGACAGGGGGAAACACCATATATTTT. Translated: CASSSTTGGNTIYF.